The T cell receptor beta chain under discussion was sequenced for a study of regulatory T cells in long-lasting Graves disease. Findings of the study overall: Small sample size may have lowered accuracy. Persistent patients had a count of shared public clonotypes (more than 2,500) that exceeded that of new patients (approximately 920).

This clonotype was counted a few times. Its antigen is not identified. Time point of the sample: newly diagnosed GD, antithyroid drugs for less than 3 months. Construction of the TCR library relied on RNA isolated from PBMCs. Researchers made TCR beta libraries by using iRepertoire HTBI primers and running Arm-PCR on CDR3 regions. TCRdb re-derived calls from the multiplex PCR reads in MiXCR, one entry per CDR3 protein. The sample shows around 450,000 distinct CDR3 sequences, approximately 15% of them seen only once. These data were likewise used in another study, on T cells in Graves' hyperthyroidism and ophthalmopathy.

The specimen comprised peripheral blood mononuclear cells (PBMCs), sampled at new diagnosis, from a patient treated with antithyroid drugs. This sequence originates from a woman aged 40 to 49 with Graves disease.

DNA of the CDR3: TGTGCCAGTAGTATAGATCGATCGGGCTATAGCAATCAGCCCCAGCATTTT. Protein sequence: CASSIDRSGYSNQPQHF. The chain combines TRBV19 with TRBJ1-5; D uncertain. Germline CDR1 is LNHDA and CDR2 is SQIVND (reference sequence). V was cut by 0 bases and J by 0 bases, with 12 bases left in between. The CDR3 spans 17 residues.